These T cell receptor beta chains were read from a single sample in a study of vaccination and CD4 T cells after COVID-19. TCRdb called the PCR reads again in MiXCR, with one record for every CDR3 protein. The data show roughly 13,000 distinct CDR3 sequences, around 67% seen once. Antigens for these TCRs are unknown. Sequenced input: CD4+ T cells from blood, cultured in vitro. The receptors were gathered from a human donor who had recovered from COVID-19. CDR3s include the opening cysteine and the closing phenylalanine or tryptophan. The order of the fields is V gene, CDR3 protein.

TRBV5-1	CASSFGHSNEKLFF
TRBV20-1	CSAPPVSASSYEQYF
TRBV2	CASSPGASPYEQYF
TRBV20-1	CSARGPPGTLRGEKLFF
TRBV20-1	CSADTWITSDNEQFF
TRBV5-1	CASRTNRGLEAFF
TRBV7-2	CASSLQAGARDGYTF
TRBV11-3	CASSLGLAGFYEQYF
TRBV7-8	CASSVDGEQYF
TRBV30	CAWSVGAGPSSYNSPLHF
TRBV7-3	CASSLTAGSHGYTF
TRBV7-2	CASSLGQGAKQYF
TRBV7-2	CASSLAQGRTDTQYF
TRBV19	CASSTTRGELFF
TRBV12-3/TRBV12-4	CASSYRVVSNQPQHF
TRBV27	CASSKRTGGNEQFF
TRBV24-1	CATSDRDRGPQETQYF
TRBV7-3	CASSLSGTPKDTQYF
TRBV7-3	CASSLDRGYGYTF
TRBV4-1	CASSQPWEGPGELFF
TRBV7-3	CASSLRSASGGASGELFF
TRBV20-1	CSAPPRADREGDFF
TRBV4-3	CASGPWTGILMNTEAFF
TRBV27	CASSRTGGATEAFF
TRBV20-1	CSARTEHEQYF
TRBV27	CASSLFGEYSPLHF
TRBV20-1	CSARRGQFEAFF
TRBV24-1	CATSEVKGVNGYTF
TRBV19	CASSMSLRTGPTTNYGYTF
TRBV20-1	CSAGAGGGTEAFF
TRBV6-2/TRBV6-3	CASSGTGQANYGYTF
TRBV12-3/TRBV12-4	CASSPGRGIGDTQYF
TRBV7-9	CASSSLLADTQYF
TRBV10-3	CAIRNGLAGGTDTQYF
TRBV4-3	CASSQVHRGGQPQHF
TRBV20-1	CSARDLGSFNEQFF
TRBV15	CATSRDSLVSGRRGSQETQYF